One sample yielded the 18 T cell receptor beta chains listed below, sequenced in a study of T cell changes during pregnancy in multiple sclerosis. The data were produced by immunoSEQ multiplex PCR, yet TCRdb's version contains in-frame clones alone and is incomplete. Here the sample spans tens of thousands of clones, about 89% being singletons. Sequenced material: CD4+ T cells from peripheral blood mononuclear cells, taken in the first trimester of pregnancy. These receptors all stem from a female donor with multiple sclerosis, enrolled in a pregnancy study.

The J gene is TRBJ1-1, the V gene TRBV7-6, with D hard to call. Germline CDR1 SGHVS, CDR2 FNYEAQ. There are 13 residues in the CDR3. With 6 bases removed from V and 2 bases from J, the gap between germline ends came to 10 bases. This chain's CDR3 is CASRLDTNTEAFF. The DNA for the CDR3 is TGTGCCAGCAGACTCGACACCAACACTGAAGCTTTCTTT.

V gene TRBV7-9 combines with J gene TRBJ2-2; 8 positions agree with TRBD1. Trimming removed 5 bases from V and 1 base from J; junction bases left unmatched: 6. There are 16 residues in the CDR3. Germline V CDR1 and CDR2: SEHNR, FQNEAQ (reference sequence). CDR3 sequence (DNA): TGTGCCAGCAGCAAGACGGGACAGGTGAACACCGGGGAGCTGTTTTTT. Its protein product is CASSKTGQVNTGELFF.

This chain links TRBV19 with TRBJ1-3; D might be TRBD1 (6 bases). The CDR3 is 15 residues long. In germline, CDR1 is LNHDA, CDR2 SQIVND (reference sequence). Deletions cut 6 bases from V and 0 bases from J, with 12 bases between. Written as DNA, the CDR3 is TGTGCCAGTAGCCCGGGACAAATCTCTGGAAACACCATATATTTT. Translation gives CASSPGQISGNTIYF.

The chain employs TRBV25-1 and TRBJ1-2, with TRBD1 matching 8 bases. The CDR3 consists of 15 residues. The junction had 5 bases not matched to a gene; V was cut back by 3 bases and J by 2 bases. Germline CDR1 is MGHDK and CDR2 is SYGVNS. The CDR3 nucleotides read TGTGCCAGCAGTGACCCGACAGGGGACAACTATGGCTACACCTTC. It encodes CASSDPTGDNYGYTF.

The CDR3 DNA reads TGCGCCAGCAGCTTGACTCTTGATAAGACTTTCTTT. Protein: CASSLTLDKTFF. The genes are TRBV5-1 and TRBJ1-1; D is undetermined. Germline CDR1 is SGHRS and CDR2 is YFSETQ. V lost 1 base to trimming and J lost 12 bases, with 13 bases between them. The CDR3 runs to 12 residues.

The chain recombines TRBV5-1 with TRBJ2-1; TRBD2 might be the D (5 bases). The germline V gene encodes CDR1 SGHRS and CDR2 YFSETQ. This CDR3 spans 15 amino acids. V gave up 6 bases and J gave up 2 bases, with 15 bases separating them. DNA of the CDR3: TGCGCCAGCACCCAGCGGCCCGGAGCCTACAATGAGCAGTTCTTC. It specifies CASTQRPGAYNEQFF.

This rearrangement joins TRBV6-8 to TRBJ2-7, with D maybe TRBD1 (5 bases). Between the trimmed V and J ends, which lost 6 bases and 6 bases, there was a span of 12 bases. Germline-derived CDR1 and CDR2 are MNHGY and SAAAGT. This CDR3 has 12 amino acids. CDR3 in DNA: TGTGCCAGCAGCACCCAGGGCGGCGAGCAGTACTTC. Its protein product is CASSTQGGEQYF.

Comment on this clone: An end of the junction differs from the germline gene, which may be a read error. This chain links TRBV5-1 with TRBJ2-4; the match to TRBD2 covers 13 bases. Germline CDR1 and CDR2: SGHRS and YFSETQ. The CDR3 extends over 15 amino acids. The CDR3 spells CASSYGLAGVDFLIF. The CDR3 nucleotides are TGCGCCAGCAGCTACGGACTAGCGGGAGTTGATTTTCTAATCTTC.

The chain employs TRBV2 and TRBJ2-6; maybe TRBD2 (6 bases). This CDR3 is 17 amino acids long. The germline V gene has CDR1 SNHLY and CDR2 FYNNEI. With 5 bases removed from V and 0 bases from J, the gap between germline ends came to 14 bases. The CDR3 sequence is CASSSPGRFSGANVLTF. As DNA, the CDR3 is TGTGCCAGCAGTTCCCCGGGGAGGTTCTCTGGGGCCAACGTCCTGACTTTC.

The rearrangement links TRBV2 to TRBJ1-3, with D perhaps TRBD1 (5 bases). Trimming stripped 3 bases from V and 2 bases from J, with 11 bases between. The CDR3 has 15 amino acids. Germline CDR1 SNHLY, CDR2 FYNNEI. The CDR3 loop is CASSDGGFAGNTIYF. As DNA, the CDR3 is TGTGCCAGCAGTGACGGGGGGTTCGCTGGAAACACCATATATTTT.

The chain is built from TRBV19 and TRBJ1-2; tentative D call: TRBD1 (6 bases). Looked up from germline, CDR1 is LNHDA and CDR2 is SQIVND (reference sequence). The CDR3 is 15 residues long. Trimming removed 2 bases at V and 2 bases at J, with 12 bases between. The CDR3 spells CASSIPLTGNYGYTF. Here the CDR3 DNA reads TGTGCCAGTAGTATACCCTTGACAGGAAACTATGGCTACACCTTC.

The V and J genes are TRBV11-3 and TRBJ1-1; no definite D call. The V end lost 3 bases, the J end lost 1 base, and 12 bases lay between the germline ends. From germline, CDR1 is SGHNT and CDR2 YENEEA. This CDR3 spans 15 amino acids. In DNA form, the CDR3 reads TGTGCCAGCAGCTTGGGCGAGGGTGAGAACACTGAAGCTTTCTTT. Translation gives CASSLGEGENTEAFF.

The chain is built from TRBV18 and TRBJ1-3; weak D call: TRBD1 (5 bases). The V gene's germline CDR1 is KGHSH and CDR2 LQKENI. Trimming removed 2 bases at V and 4 bases at J, with 9 bases between. CDR3 length: 14 amino acids. CDR3 protein: CASSPGGGGNTIYF. The CDR3 DNA reads as TGTGCCAGCTCACCAGGCGGGGGAGGAAACACCATATATTTT.

This chain joins TRBV5-1 and TRBJ2-2, with TRBD2 identical over 9 bases. This CDR3 is 16 amino acids long. The germline V gene encodes CDR1 SGHRS and CDR2 YFSETQ. V was pared by 4 bases and J by 4 bases, with 8 bases of the junction left unmatched. The CDR3 coding sequence is TGCGCCAGCAGCCCGCAGGGCGGGAGGGCCACCGGGGAGCTGTTTTTT. Amino acids: CASSPQGGRATGELFF.

The CDR3 sequence is CSARGIRPQHF. The CDR3 DNA reads TGCAGTGCTAGAGGTATCCGGCCCCAGCATTTT. This chain connects TRBV20-1 to TRBJ1-5; D gene uncertain. The germline CDR1 and CDR2 sequences are DFQATT and SNEGSKA (reference sequence). V lost 1 base to trimming and J lost 9 bases, with 7 bases between them. This CDR3 has 11 amino acids.

This clone was seen a single time. The chain combines TRBV6-1 with TRBJ1-1; possible D gene TRBD1, 6 bases. The V and J ends lost 2 bases and 1 base respectively, with 11 bases between them. Per germline, CDR1 MNHNS and CDR2 SASEGT. The CDR3 is 15 amino acids. The CDR3 DNA sequence: TGTGCCAGCAGTGAATACAGGGCGGGGAACACTGAAGCTTTCTTT. Translated: CASSEYRAGNTEAFF.

This clone was detected only once. This chain joins TRBV27 and TRBJ1-4, with 9 bases fitting TRBD1. Per the germline V gene, CDR1 is MNHEY and CDR2 is SMNVEV (reference sequence). The CDR3 consists of 14 residues. J lost 8 bases, V lost 5 bases, and 6 bases had no gene match. CDR3 sequence: CASSRTGVREKLFF. The CDR3 DNA reads TGTGCCAGCAGTCGGACAGGGGTGCGAGAAAAACTGTTTTTT.

This sequence joins TRBV6-5 and TRBJ2-1; possibly TRBD2 for D (5 bases). The CDR3 consists of 12 residues. V was pared by 5 bases and J by 5 bases, with 7 bases between. CDR1 and CDR2 (germline): MNHEY, SVGAGI. CDR3 sequence (DNA): TGTGCCAGCAGTAGAGGGAACAATGAGCAGTTCTTC. Translating it yields CASSRGNNEQFF.